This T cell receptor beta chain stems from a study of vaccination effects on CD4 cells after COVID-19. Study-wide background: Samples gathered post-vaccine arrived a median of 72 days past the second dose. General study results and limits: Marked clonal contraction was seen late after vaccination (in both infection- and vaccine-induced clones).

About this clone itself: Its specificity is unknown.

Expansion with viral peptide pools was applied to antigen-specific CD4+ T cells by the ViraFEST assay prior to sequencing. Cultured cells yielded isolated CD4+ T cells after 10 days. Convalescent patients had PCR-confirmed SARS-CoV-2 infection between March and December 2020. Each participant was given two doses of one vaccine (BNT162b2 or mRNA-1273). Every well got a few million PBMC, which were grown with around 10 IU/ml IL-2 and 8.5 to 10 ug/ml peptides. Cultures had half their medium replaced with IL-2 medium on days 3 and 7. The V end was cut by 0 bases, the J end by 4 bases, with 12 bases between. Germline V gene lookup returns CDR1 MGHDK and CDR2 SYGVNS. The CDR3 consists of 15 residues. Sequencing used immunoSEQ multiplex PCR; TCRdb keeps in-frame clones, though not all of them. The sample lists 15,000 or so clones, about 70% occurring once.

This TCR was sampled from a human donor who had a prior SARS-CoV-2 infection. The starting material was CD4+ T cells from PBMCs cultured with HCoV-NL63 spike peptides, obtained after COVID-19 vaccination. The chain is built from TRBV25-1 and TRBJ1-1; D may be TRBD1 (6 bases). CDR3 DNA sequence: TGTGCCAGCAGTGAATATAAGGGGGTCGGCACTGAAGCTTTCTTT. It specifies CASSEYKGVGTEAFF.